This TCR beta chain stems from a study of blood T cells in healthy people across ages. Combining a sample-barcoded 5' primer with a J-beta primer mix, a second PCR ran for roughly 7 to 11 cycles. TCRdb passed the 5' RACE reads through MiXCR, listing each CDR3 protein once. The table records about 1.7 million distinct CDR3 sequences, roughly 30% of them present only once. Germline V gene sequence: CDR1 MDHEN, CDR2 SYDVKM. With 2 bases clipped from V and 4 bases from J, the junction kept 17 bases outside the gene matches. The CDR3 contains 19 residues. Specimen: blood. The source of this sequence is a woman in her twenties or thirties in good health. V usage is TRBV28 and J usage is TRBJ1-2; 9 nucleotides agree with TRBD1. Written as DNA, the CDR3 is TGTGCCAGCAGTTTAAGGTTTAGCGACAGGGGGGTAGCGGGCTATGGCTACACCTTC. Translated, it gives CASSLRFSDRGVAGYGYTF.